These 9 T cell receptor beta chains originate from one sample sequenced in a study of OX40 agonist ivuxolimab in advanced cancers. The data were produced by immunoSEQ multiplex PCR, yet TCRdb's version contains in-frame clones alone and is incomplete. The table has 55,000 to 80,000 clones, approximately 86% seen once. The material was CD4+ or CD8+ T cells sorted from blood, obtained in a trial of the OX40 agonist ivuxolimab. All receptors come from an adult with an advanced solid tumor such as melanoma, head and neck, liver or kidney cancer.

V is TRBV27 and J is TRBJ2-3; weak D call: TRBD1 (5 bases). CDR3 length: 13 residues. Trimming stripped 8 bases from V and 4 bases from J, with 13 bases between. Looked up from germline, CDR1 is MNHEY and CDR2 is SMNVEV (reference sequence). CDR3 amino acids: CASYQGAADTQYF. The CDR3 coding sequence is TGTGCCAGCTACCAGGGCGCCGCAGATACGCAGTATTTT.

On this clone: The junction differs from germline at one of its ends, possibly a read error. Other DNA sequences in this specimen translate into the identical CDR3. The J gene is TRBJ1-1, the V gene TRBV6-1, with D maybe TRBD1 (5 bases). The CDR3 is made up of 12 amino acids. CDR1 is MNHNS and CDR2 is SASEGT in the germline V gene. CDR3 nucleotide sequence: TGCGCCAGTGGACTGGGACTAGGTGAAGCTTTCTTT. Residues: CASGLGLGEAFF.

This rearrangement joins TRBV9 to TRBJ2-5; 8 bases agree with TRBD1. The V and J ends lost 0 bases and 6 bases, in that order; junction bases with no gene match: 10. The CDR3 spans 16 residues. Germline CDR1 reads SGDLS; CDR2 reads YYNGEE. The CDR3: CASSVDPTGAVQTQYF. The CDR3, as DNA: TGTGCCAGCAGCGTAGATCCGACAGGGGCCGTTCAGACCCAGTACTTC.

In DNA form, the CDR3 reads TGTGCCAGCAGGTCCAACGATAATAGCAATCAGCCCCAGCATTTT. The encoded protein is CASRSNDNSNQPQHF. The rearrangement uses TRBV2 and TRBJ1-5; D is undetermined. From germline, CDR1 is SNHLY and CDR2 FYNNEI. This CDR3 contains 15 residues. Trimming stripped 6 bases from V and 0 bases from J, with 12 bases between.

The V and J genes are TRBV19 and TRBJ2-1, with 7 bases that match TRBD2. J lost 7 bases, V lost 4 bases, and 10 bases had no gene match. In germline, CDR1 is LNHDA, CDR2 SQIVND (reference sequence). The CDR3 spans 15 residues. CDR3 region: CASSRGRGIENEQFF. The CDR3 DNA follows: TGTGCCAGTAGTAGGGGGAGGGGTATAGAAAATGAGCAGTTCTTC. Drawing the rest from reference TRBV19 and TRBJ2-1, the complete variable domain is DGGITQSPKYLFRKEGQNVTLSCEQNLNHDAMYWYRQDPGQGLRLIYYSQIVNDFQKGDIAEGYSVSREKKESFPLTVTSAQKNPTAFYLCASSRGRGIENEQFFGPGTRLTVL.

CDR3 bases: TGTGCCAGCAGCCCTCTTTCGTCCGGGGAAGCTTTCTTT. Its protein is CASSPLSSGEAFF. J is TRBJ1-1 and V is TRBV6-5, with D hard to call. Between the trimmed V and J ends, which lost 6 bases and 8 bases, there was a span of 16 bases. CDR1 is MNHEY, CDR2 SVGAGI, per germline. The CDR3 extends over 13 amino acids.

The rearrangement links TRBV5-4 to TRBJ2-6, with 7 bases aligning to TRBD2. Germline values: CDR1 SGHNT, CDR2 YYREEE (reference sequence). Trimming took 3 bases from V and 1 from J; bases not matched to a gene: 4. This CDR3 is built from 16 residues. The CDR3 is CASSSGGKSGANVLTF. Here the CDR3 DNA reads TGTGCCAGCAGCTCCGGGGGGAAGTCTGGGGCCAACGTCCTGACTTTC.

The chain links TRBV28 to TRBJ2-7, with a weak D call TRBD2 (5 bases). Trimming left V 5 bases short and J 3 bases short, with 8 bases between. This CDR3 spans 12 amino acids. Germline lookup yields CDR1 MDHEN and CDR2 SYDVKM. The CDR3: CASSPGLYEQYF. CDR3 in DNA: TGTGCCAGCAGTCCAGGACTCTACGAGCAGTACTTC.

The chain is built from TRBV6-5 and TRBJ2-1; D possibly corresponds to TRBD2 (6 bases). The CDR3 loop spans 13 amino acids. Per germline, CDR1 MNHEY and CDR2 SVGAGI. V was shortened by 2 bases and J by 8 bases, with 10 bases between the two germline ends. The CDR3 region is CASSYGGAHEQFF. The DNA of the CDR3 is TGTGCCAGCAGTTACGGAGGGGCCCATGAGCAGTTCTTC.